Listed here is a single T cell receptor (beta chain). The data derive from a study of patients and donors after allogeneic stem cell transplantation. The CDR3 is made up of 16 amino acids. The germline V and J ends were trimmed by 0 bases and 1 base, with 11 bases remaining between them. Germline CDR1 MNHEY, CDR2 SVGEGT. TCRdb independently ran MiXCR on the RT-PCR reads; one entry per CDR3 protein. The sample has 25,000 to 35,000 distinct CDR3 sequences; almost 7% are singletons. The genes are TRBV6-2 or TRBV6-3 and TRBJ2-3; D perhaps matches TRBD2 (5 bases). The sequenced material came from blood, either unsorted or a sorted T cell fraction (not recorded which). This receptor was taken from a human donor who was either an allogeneic HSCT recipient or a stem cell or donor lymphocyte infusion donor (not recorded which). It is not recorded whose cells these are; they may come from a transplant donor. The DNA of the CDR3 is TGTGCCAGCAGTTACTCGAGGGTTCGTGGCACAGATACGCAGTATTTT. Translating it yields CASSYSRVRGTDTQYF.